These 8 T cell receptor beta chains were sequenced from one sample in a study of T-cell reconstitution after alpha-beta-depleted transplantation in children. Unique molecular identifiers were incorporated during preparation of the TCRbeta library. TCRdb re-derived calls from the PCR reads in MiXCR, one entry per CDR3 protein. The table has around 500,000 distinct CDR3 sequences, around 12% seen once. Sequencing used PBMCs from the stem cell graft donor, obtained from the stem cell graft. The source of these receptors is a human donor who donated a stem cell graft to a child with combined immunodeficiency.

In its sample, this clonotype was seen a few times. The chain recombines TRBV6-5 with TRBJ2-2; TRBD2 is a possible D gene (6 bases). Between the trimmed V and J ends, which lost 0 bases and 7 bases, there was a span of 18 bases. The CDR3 covers 17 residues. The germline V gene has CDR1 MNHEY and CDR2 SVGAGI. CDR3 bases: TGTGCCAGCAGTTACTCGAGGGTAGCGGCCATGGGCGGGGAGCTGTTTTTT. Encoded protein: CASSYSRVAAMGGELFF.

The chain combines TRBV5-8 with TRBJ2-6; a possible D gene is TRBD1 (6 bases). The CDR3 runs to 16 residues. Trimming pared 5 bases from V and 0 bases from J, leaving 12 bases between. Germline CDR1 is SGHTS and CDR2 is YDEGEE. CDR3 DNA: TGTGCCAGCAGTCCGACAGGAGACTCTGGGGCCAACGTCCTGACTTTC. Amino acid sequence: CASSPTGDSGANVLTF.

The chain has TRBV7-2 and TRBJ1-2, with D unresolved. Germline CDR1 is SGHTA and CDR2 is FQGNSA. The CDR3 extends over 14 amino acids. Trimming stripped 2 bases from V and 4 bases from J, with 11 bases between. The CDR3 DNA sequence: TGTGCCAGCAGCTTAACGCCAGTTTCCTATGGCTACACCTTC. Amino acid sequence: CASSLTPVSYGYTF.

This clonotype was seen a handful of times. The genes are TRBV29-1 and TRBJ1-2; maybe TRBD1 (5 bases). V was trimmed by 2 bases and J by 6 bases, leaving 13 bases between them. Germline V gives CDR1 SQVTM, CDR2 ANQGSEA. This CDR3 region has 13 residues. Written as DNA, the CDR3 is TGCAGCGTTGAACTCCAGGGTTGGCATGGCTACACCTTC. Translated: CSVELQGWHGYTF.

On this clonotype: A much larger clone differs from this one at a single base, so this may be a read error. The final CDR3 position lacks the conserved phenylalanine or tryptophan, pointing to a likely read error. The CDR3 sequence: CASSQDWAEQFS. The CDR3 bases are TGTGCCAGCAGCCAAGATTGGGCAGAGCAGTTCTCC. This chain joins TRBV3-1 and TRBJ2-1; no clear D. The CDR3 has 12 residues. Trimming left V 0 bases short and J 10 bases short, with 7 bases between. Germline values: CDR1 LGHDT, CDR2 YNNKEL (reference sequence).

This clonotype showed up many times. This rearrangement joins TRBV7-2 to TRBJ2-1; perhaps TRBD1 as D (6 bases). V was trimmed by 4 bases and J by 10 bases, leaving 14 bases between them. The CDR3 sequence is 13 residues long. Germline-derived CDR1 and CDR2 are SGHTA and FQGNSA. The CDR3 loop is CASSWGPRREQFF. In DNA form, the CDR3 reads TGTGCCAGCAGCTGGGGGCCGAGGAGGGAGCAGTTCTTC.

This clonotype was observed a few times. Here the CDR3 reads CASRNSFYEQYF. CDR3 coding DNA: TGTGCCAGCAGAAACTCATTCTACGAGCAGTACTTC. The chain joins TRBV27 to TRBJ2-7; D call uncertain. The V gene's germline CDR1 is MNHEY and CDR2 SMNVEV (reference sequence). V dropped 6 bases and J dropped 3 bases, with 9 bases sitting between them. This CDR3 comprises 12 residues.

The J gene is TRBJ2-2, the V gene TRBV11-2; tentative D call: TRBD2 (6 bases). Between the trimmed V and J ends, which lost 1 base and 0 bases, there was a span of 9 bases. This CDR3 comprises 16 residues. Germline V gene lookup returns CDR1 SGHAT and CDR2 FQNNGV. The CDR3 is CASSLAGDPNTGELFF. The CDR3 DNA follows: TGTGCCAGCAGCTTAGCGGGGGACCCGAACACCGGGGAGCTGTTTTTT.